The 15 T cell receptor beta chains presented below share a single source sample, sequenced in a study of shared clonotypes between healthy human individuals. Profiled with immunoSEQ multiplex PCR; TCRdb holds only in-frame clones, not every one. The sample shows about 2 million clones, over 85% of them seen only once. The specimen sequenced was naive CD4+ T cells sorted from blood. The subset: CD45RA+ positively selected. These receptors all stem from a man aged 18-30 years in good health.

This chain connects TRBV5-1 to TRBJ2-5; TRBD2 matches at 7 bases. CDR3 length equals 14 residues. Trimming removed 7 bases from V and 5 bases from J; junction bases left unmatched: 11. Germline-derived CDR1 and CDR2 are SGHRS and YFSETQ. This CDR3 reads CASSGREGRETQYF. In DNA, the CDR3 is TGCGCCAGCTCCGGAAGGGAGGGCCGCGAGACCCAGTACTTC.

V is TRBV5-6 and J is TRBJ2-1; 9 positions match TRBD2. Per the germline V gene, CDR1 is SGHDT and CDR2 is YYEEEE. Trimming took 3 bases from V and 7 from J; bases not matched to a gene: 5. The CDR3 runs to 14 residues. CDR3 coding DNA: TGTGCCAGCAGCTCATTTAGCGGGGGAAATGAGCAGTTCTTC. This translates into CASSSFSGGNEQFF.

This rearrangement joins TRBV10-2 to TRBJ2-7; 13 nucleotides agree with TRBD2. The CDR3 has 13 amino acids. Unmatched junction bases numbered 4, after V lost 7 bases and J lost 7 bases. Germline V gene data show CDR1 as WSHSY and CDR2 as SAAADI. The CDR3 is CASNEGLAGEQYF. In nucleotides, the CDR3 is TGCGCCAGCAACGAGGGACTAGCGGGAGAGCAGTACTTC.

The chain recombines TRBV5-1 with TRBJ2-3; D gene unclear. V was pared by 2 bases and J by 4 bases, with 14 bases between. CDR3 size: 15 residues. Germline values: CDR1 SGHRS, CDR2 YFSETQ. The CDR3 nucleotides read TGCGCCAGCAGCTTATTAGGCAGAGTTTCAGATACGCAGTATTTT. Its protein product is CASSLLGRVSDTQYF. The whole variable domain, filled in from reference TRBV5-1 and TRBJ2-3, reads KAGVTQTPRYLIKTRGQQVTLSCSPISGHRSVSWYQQTPGQGLQFLFEYFSETQRNKGNFPGRFSGRQFSNSRSEMNVSTLELGDSALYLCASSLLGRVSDTQYFGPGTRLTVL.

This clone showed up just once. The DNA of the CDR3 is TGTGCCAGCAGTCCGTCGGGGATTTATGATGCCGAGCAGTACTTC. Translated, it gives CASSPSGIYDAEQYF. This chain connects TRBV2 to TRBJ2-7; TRBD2 might be the D (5 bases). CDR1 is SNHLY, CDR2 FYNNEI, per germline. This CDR3 spans 15 amino acids. With 5 bases removed from V and 6 bases from J, the gap between germline ends came to 20 bases.

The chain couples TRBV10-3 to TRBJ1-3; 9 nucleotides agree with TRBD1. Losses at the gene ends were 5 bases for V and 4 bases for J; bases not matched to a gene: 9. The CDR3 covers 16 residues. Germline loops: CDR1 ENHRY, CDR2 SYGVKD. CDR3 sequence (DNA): TGTGCCATCAGTAAAACCGGGACAGGGACAGGAAACACCATATATTTT. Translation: CAISKTGTGTGNTIYF.

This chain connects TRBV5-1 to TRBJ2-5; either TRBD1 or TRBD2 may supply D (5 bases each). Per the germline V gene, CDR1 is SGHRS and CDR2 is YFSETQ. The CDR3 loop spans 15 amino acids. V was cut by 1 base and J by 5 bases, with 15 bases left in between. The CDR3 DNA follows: TGCGCCAGCAGCTTGCTCGGGGCGGTTGGGGAGACCCAGTACTTC. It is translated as CASSLLGAVGETQYF.

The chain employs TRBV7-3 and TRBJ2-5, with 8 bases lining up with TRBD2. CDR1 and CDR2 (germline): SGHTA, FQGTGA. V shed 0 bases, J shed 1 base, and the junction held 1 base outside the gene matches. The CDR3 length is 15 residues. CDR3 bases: TGTGCCAGCAGCTTAACTAGCGGGGTCCAAGAGACCCAGTACTTC. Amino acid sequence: CASSLTSGVQETQYF.

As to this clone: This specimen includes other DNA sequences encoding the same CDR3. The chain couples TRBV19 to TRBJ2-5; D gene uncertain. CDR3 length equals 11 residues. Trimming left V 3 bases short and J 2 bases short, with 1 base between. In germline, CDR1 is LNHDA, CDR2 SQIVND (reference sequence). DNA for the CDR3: TGTGCCAGTAGTATTCAAGAGACCCAGTACTTC. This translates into CASSIQETQYF.

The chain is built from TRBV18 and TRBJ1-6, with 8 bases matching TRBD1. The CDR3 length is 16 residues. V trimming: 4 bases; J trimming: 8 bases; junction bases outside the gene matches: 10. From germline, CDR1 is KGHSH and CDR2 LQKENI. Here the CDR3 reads CASSQMTGVGDSPLHF. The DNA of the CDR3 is TGTGCCAGCTCACAGATGACAGGGGTAGGGGATTCACCCCTCCACTTT.

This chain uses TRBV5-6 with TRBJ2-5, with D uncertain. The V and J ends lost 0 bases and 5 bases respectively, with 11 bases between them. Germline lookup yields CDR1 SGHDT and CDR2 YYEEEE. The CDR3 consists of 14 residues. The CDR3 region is CASSLVHIQETQYF. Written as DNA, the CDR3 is TGTGCCAGCAGCTTGGTGCATATCCAGGAGACCCAGTACTTC.

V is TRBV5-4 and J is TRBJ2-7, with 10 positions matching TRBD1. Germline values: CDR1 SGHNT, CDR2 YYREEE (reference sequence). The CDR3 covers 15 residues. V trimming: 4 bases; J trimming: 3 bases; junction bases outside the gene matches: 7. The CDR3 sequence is CASSPGTGDVYEQYF. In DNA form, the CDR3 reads TGTGCCAGCAGCCCCGGGACAGGGGATGTCTACGAGCAGTACTTC.

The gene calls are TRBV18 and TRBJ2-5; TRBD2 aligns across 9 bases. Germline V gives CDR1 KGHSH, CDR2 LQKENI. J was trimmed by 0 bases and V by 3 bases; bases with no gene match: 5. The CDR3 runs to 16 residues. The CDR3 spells CASSPRRGGDQETQYF. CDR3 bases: TGTGCCAGCTCACCCCGGCGGGGGGGCGACCAAGAGACCCAGTACTTC. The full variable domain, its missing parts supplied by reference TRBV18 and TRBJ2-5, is NAGVMQNPRHLVRRRGQEARLRCSPMKGHSHVYWYRQLPEEGLKFMVYLQKENIIDESGMPKERFSAEFPKEGPSILRIQQVVRGDSAAYFCASSPRRGGDQETQYFGPGTRLLVL.

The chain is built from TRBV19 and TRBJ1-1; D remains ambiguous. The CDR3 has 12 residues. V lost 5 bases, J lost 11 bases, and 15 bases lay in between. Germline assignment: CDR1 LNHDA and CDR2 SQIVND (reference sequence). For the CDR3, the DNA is TGTGCCAGTAGTTACTCTCCCTTGCGGGCTTTCTTT. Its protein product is CASSYSPLRAFF.

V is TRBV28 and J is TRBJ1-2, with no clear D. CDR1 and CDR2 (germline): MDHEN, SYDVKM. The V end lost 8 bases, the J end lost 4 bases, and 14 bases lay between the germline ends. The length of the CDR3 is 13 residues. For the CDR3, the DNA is TGTGCCAGCGTAAAGTCTGCAGTCTATGGCTACACCTTC. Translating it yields CASVKSAVYGYTF.